The 19 T cell receptor beta chains below come from one sample, sequenced in a study of response to subunit inactivated influenza vaccine (dated by TCRdb to between 2017 and 2018). Library construction relied on RT-PCR. The instrument given in TCRdb is Illumina HiSeq 2500. The public reads were reprocessed in TCRdb via fastp at Q25 and MiXCR, keeping in-frame beta chains. Rows matching on CDR3 protein sequence are summarized as one entry with the most common DNA and genes. The sample table records about 780,000 distinct CDR3 sequences; approximately 17% of these occur just once. Of the sample, roughly a tenth is held by the ten largest clones. Specimen: PBMCs from blood, collected roughly 5 days after vaccination. The receptors shown here come from a man in his fifties who received an inactivated influenza vaccine. Donor details come from another sample of the same person, matched by shared clones.

This chain connects TRBV7-9 to TRBJ2-2; 8 bases agree with TRBD2. V trimming: 3 bases; J trimming: 2 bases; junction bases outside the gene matches: 8. CDR1 and CDR2 (germline): SEHNR, FQNEAQ (reference sequence). CDR3 length: 17 residues. The CDR3 region is CASSLASGPANTGELFF. CDR3 DNA: TGTGCCAGCAGCTTGGCTAGCGGGCCCGCTAACACCGGGGAGCTGTTTTTT.

DNA of the CDR3: TGTGCCAGCAGCCCCCGTTACCGACAGGGGGGCTACGAGCAGTACTTC. This codes for CASSPRYRQGGYEQYF. This sequence joins TRBV7-2 and TRBJ2-7, with 9 bases fitting TRBD1. CDR1 and CDR2 from the germline V gene are SGHTA and FQGNSA. Unmatched junction bases numbered 11, after V lost 5 bases and J lost 3 bases. This CDR3 region has 16 residues.

J is TRBJ1-2 and V is TRBV7-3, with D perhaps TRBD1 (5 bases). CDR3 size: 15 residues. Per the germline V gene, CDR1 is SGHTA and CDR2 is FQGTGA. Trimming removed 1 base at V and 0 bases at J, with 9 bases between. CDR3 region: CASSLRPGSNYGYTF. The CDR3 DNA follows: TGTGCCAGCAGCTTAAGGCCAGGGTCTAACTATGGCTACACCTTC.

This clonotype was observed a few times. The chain uses TRBV7-9 and TRBJ1-6, with 7 positions matching TRBD1. From germline, CDR1 is SEHNR and CDR2 FQNEAQ (reference sequence). V was pared by 3 bases and J by 10 bases, with 6 bases of the junction left unmatched. This CDR3 region has 14 residues. CDR3 sequence: CASSFRGQVSPLHF. The CDR3 DNA reads as TGTGCCAGCAGCTTCCGCGGACAGGTGTCACCCCTCCACTTT.

The chain recombines TRBV4-3 with TRBJ2-3; 9 positions agree with TRBD2. The junction had 6 bases not matched to a gene; V was cut back by 2 bases and J by 3 bases. Germline V gene sequence: CDR1 LGHNA, CDR2 YSLEER. This CDR3 is built from 16 residues. CDR3 nucleotides: TGCGCCAGCAGCCAACTCATAGCGGGAGAGACAGATACGCAGTATTTT. This encodes CASSQLIAGETDTQYF.

The J gene is TRBJ2-3, the V gene TRBV20-1; the D is unclear. Germline values: CDR1 DFQATT, CDR2 SNEGSKA (reference sequence). The germline V and J ends were trimmed by 0 bases and 6 bases, with 10 bases remaining between them. The CDR3 extends over 13 amino acids. The CDR3 is CSARDPTQDTQYF. In DNA form, the CDR3 reads TGCAGTGCTAGAGATCCCACCCAGGATACGCAGTATTTT.

This clonotype has only a few counts. This sequence joins TRBV24-1 and TRBJ2-3, with 13 nucleotides matching TRBD2. Germline assignment: CDR1 KGHDR and CDR2 SFDVKD. V lost 9 bases to trimming and J lost 6 bases; unmatched junction nucleotides: 8. The CDR3 loop spans 15 amino acids. The CDR3 here is CATQLTSGGSDTQYF. In nucleotides, the CDR3 is TGTGCCACCCAACTGACTAGCGGGGGGTCCGATACGCAGTATTTT.

This clonotype was counted a few times. This chain links TRBV4-3 with TRBJ1-4; D unresolved. Germline CDR1 LGHNA, CDR2 YSLEER. V lost 0 bases and J lost 4, with 9 bases in between. The CDR3 sequence is 15 residues long. The CDR3 sequence is CASSQDEQSNEKLFF. Written as DNA, the CDR3 is TGCGCCAGCAGCCAAGATGAACAGAGTAATGAAAAACTGTTTTTT.

This clonotype was observed many times. V gene TRBV7-9 combines with J gene TRBJ2-1, with D hard to call. V lost 1 base, J lost 5 bases, and 9 bases lay in between. The CDR3 length is 14 residues. The germline CDR1 and CDR2 sequences are SEHNR and FQNEAQ (reference sequence). As DNA, the CDR3 is TGTGCCAGCAGCTTAGTCGGATCGGACAATGAGCAGTTCTTC. Its protein product is CASSLVGSDNEQFF.

This clonotype was seen only a few times. The chain uses TRBV20-1 and TRBJ1-6; maybe TRBD1 (5 bases). Germline V gene sequence: CDR1 DFQATT, CDR2 SNEGSKA (reference sequence). CDR3 length equals 13 residues. The V end was cut by 1 base, the J end by 8 bases, with 9 bases between. CDR3 region: CSARGVGDSPLHF. CDR3 coding DNA: TGCAGTGCTAGAGGCGTAGGGGATTCACCCCTCCACTTT.

As DNA, the CDR3 is TGCAGCGCCGAGGGGGGTAGCGGGGCCAACGTCCTGACTTTC. It is translated as CSAEGGSGANVLTF. The J gene is TRBJ2-6, the V gene TRBV29-1; D might be TRBD1 or TRBD2, each matching 6 bases. V was shortened by 7 bases and J by 4 bases, with 14 bases between the two germline ends. The CDR3 has 14 residues. The germline gives CDR1 SQVTM, CDR2 ANQGSEA.

This chain connects TRBV18 to TRBJ2-5; no definite D call. The CDR3 loop spans 16 amino acids. Trimming took 3 bases from V and 1 from J, leaving 15 bases between them. Germline V lookup: CDR1 KGHSH, CDR2 LQKENI. The CDR3 region has the DNA TGTGCCAGCTCACCGAGGTCTGACGGATCCCAAGAGACCCAGTACTTC. It yields the protein CASSPRSDGSQETQYF.

This rearrangement joins TRBV20-1 to TRBJ1-2, with 9 bases lining up with TRBD1. The J segment lost 0 bases and the V segment lost 6 bases, leaving 11 bases of the junction unmatched. There are 16 residues in the CDR3. Per the germline V gene, CDR1 is DFQATT and CDR2 is SNEGSKA (reference sequence). CDR3 amino acids: CSAPSPGQGSNYGYTF. The CDR3, as DNA: TGCAGTGCACCGTCCCCGGGACAGGGCTCTAACTATGGCTACACCTTC.

This chain joins TRBV30 and TRBJ1-1, with TRBD1 identical over 8 bases. CDR1 is GTSNPN and CDR2 is SVGIG in the germline V gene (reference sequence). Germline trimming cut 2 bases from V and 5 bases from J; bases unmatched to any gene: 4. The CDR3 has 13 residues. CDR3 sequence reads: CAWSWTGKTEAFF. DNA of the CDR3: TGTGCCTGGAGTTGGACAGGGAAGACTGAAGCTTTCTTT.

The sample holds a few counts of this clonotype. V is TRBV12-3 or TRBV12-4 and J is TRBJ2-1; 7 nucleotides match TRBD1. The CDR3 covers 21 residues. Losses at the gene ends were 3 bases for V and 7 bases for J; bases not matched to a gene: 27. The CDR3 sequence is CASSFSPDREESEAVGNEQFF. In DNA, the CDR3 is TGTGCCAGCAGTTTTAGCCCTGACAGGGAAGAATCGGAGGCAGTCGGGAATGAGCAGTTCTTC.

The gene calls are TRBV7-9 and TRBJ1-1, with D perhaps matching TRBD1 (5 bases). CDR1 is SEHNR, CDR2 FQNEAQ, per germline (reference sequence). This CDR3 region has 14 residues. Trimming pared 0 bases from V and 7 bases from J, leaving 12 bases between. This chain's CDR3 is CASSLAEGAGEAFF. CDR3 bases: TGTGCCAGCAGCTTAGCAGAAGGGGCCGGTGAAGCTTTCTTT.

The chain links TRBV4-3 to TRBJ1-6; D is unclear. V dropped 0 bases and J dropped 14 bases, with 20 bases sitting between them. The germline V gene encodes CDR1 LGHNA and CDR2 YSLEER. The CDR3 has 16 amino acids. The CDR3 region has the DNA TGCGCCAGCAGCCAAGATATCTTGGGGTTTGATTTCGCCCTCCACTTT. This sequence encodes CASSQDILGFDFALHF.

This chain uses TRBV20-1 with TRBJ2-2; 9 bases align to TRBD1. The CDR3 is made up of 16 amino acids. Germline V lookup: CDR1 DFQATT, CDR2 SNEGSKA (reference sequence). V shed 0 bases and J 5 bases; nucleotides not matched to a gene: 7. The CDR3 nucleotides are TGCAGTGCTAGAGATTCGGGACAGGGTTGGACCGGGGAGCTGTTTTTT. Its protein is CSARDSGQGWTGELFF.

This clonotype was seen repeatedly, ten times or more. The chain links TRBV27 to TRBJ2-7; the D is unclear. CDR1 and CDR2 (germline): MNHEY, SMNVEV (reference sequence). Trimming removed 0 bases at V and 4 bases at J, with 7 bases between. This CDR3 spans 13 amino acids. DNA of the CDR3: TGTGCCAGCAGTTTATCCCCACATTACGAGCAGTACTTC. It translates to CASSLSPHYEQYF.